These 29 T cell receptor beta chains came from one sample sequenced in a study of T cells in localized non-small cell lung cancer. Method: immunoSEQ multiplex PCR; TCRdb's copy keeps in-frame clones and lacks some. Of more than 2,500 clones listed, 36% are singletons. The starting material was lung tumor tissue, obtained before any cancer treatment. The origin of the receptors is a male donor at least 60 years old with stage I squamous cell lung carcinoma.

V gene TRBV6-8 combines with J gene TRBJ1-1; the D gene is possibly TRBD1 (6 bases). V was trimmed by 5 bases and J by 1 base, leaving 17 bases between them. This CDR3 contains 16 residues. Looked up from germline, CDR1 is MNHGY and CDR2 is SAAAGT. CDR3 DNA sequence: TGTGCCAGCAGTCCAAGTGTCGGCAGGGGGAACACTGAAGCTTTCTTT. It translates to CASSPSVGRGNTEAFF.

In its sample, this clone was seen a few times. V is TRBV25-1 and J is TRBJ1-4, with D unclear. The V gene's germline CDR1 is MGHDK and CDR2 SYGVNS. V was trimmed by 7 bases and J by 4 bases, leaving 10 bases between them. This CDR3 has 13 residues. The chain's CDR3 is CASTGPSNEKLFF. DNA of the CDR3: TGTGCCAGCACCGGACCGAGTAATGAAAAACTGTTTTTT.

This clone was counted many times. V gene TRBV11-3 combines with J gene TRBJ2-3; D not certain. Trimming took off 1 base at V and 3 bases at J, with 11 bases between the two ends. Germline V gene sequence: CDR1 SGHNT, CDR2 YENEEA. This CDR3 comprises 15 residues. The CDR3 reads CASSLGQSMTDTQYF. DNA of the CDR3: TGTGCCAGCAGCTTAGGCCAGAGTATGACAGATACGCAGTATTTT.

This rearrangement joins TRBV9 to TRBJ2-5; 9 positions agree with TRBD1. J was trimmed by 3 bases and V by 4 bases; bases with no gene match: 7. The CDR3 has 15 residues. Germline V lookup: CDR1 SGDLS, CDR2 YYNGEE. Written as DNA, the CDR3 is TGTGCCAGCAGCTCTTACCGGGACAGGGAAGAGACCCAGTACTTC. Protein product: CASSSYRDREETQYF.

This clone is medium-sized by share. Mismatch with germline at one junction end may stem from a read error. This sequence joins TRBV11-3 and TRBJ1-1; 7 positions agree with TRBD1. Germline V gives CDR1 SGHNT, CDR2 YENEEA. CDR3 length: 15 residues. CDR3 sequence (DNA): TGTGCCAGCAGCCTAGACGGTACAGGGGACACTGAAGCTTTCTTT. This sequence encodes CASSLDGTGDTEAFF.

CDR3 sequence reads: CASRGQGKQPQHF. CDR3 in DNA: TGTGCCAGCAGGGGACAGGGGAAGCAGCCCCAGCATTTT. The J gene is TRBJ1-5, the V gene TRBV28, with TRBD1 identical over 10 bases. Unmatched junction bases numbered 3, after V lost 6 bases and J lost 7 bases. The CDR3 covers 13 residues. Germline V gene lookup returns CDR1 MDHEN and CDR2 SYDVKM.

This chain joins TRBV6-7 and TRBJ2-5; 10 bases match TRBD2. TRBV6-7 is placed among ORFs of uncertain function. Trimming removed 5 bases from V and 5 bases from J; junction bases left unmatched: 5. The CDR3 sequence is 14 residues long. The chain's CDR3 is CASSPRGLAETQYF. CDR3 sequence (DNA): TGTGCCAGCAGTCCGCGGGGACTAGCGGAGACCCAGTACTTC.

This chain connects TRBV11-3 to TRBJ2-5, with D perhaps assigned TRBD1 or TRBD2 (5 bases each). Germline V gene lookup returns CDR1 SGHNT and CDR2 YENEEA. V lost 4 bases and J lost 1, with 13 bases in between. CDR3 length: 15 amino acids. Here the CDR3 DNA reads TGTGCCAGCAGCTGGGGGAGCGGCCTCCAAGAGACCCAGTACTTC. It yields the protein CASSWGSGLQETQYF.

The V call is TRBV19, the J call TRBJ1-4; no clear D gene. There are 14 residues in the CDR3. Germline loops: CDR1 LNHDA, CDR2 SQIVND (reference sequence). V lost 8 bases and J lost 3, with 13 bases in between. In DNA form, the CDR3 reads TGTGCCAGTGACCGGGGAGGATCTAATGAAAAACTGTTTTTT. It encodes CASDRGGSNEKLFF.

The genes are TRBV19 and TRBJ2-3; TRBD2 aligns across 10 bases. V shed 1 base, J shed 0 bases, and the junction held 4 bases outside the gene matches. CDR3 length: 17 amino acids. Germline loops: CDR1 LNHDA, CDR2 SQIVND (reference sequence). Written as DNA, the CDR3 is TGTGCCAGTAGTATAGGCCTGACTAGCGGGAGCACAGATACGCAGTATTTT. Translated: CASSIGLTSGSTDTQYF.

The CDR3 coding sequence is TGTGCCAGCAGTACCGACCAAGAGACCCAGTACTTC. Its protein product is CASSTDQETQYF. This rearrangement joins TRBV6-8 to TRBJ2-5, with D unresolved. Trimming took 5 bases from V and 0 from J, leaving 4 bases between them. The CDR3 has 12 residues. Germline values: CDR1 MNHGY, CDR2 SAAAGT.

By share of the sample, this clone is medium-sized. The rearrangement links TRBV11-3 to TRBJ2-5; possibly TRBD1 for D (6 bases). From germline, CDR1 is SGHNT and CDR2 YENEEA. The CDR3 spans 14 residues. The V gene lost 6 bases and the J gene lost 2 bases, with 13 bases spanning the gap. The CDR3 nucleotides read TGTGCCAGCAGTCCGACAGGTGTTCAAGAGACCCAGTACTTC. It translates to CASSPTGVQETQYF.

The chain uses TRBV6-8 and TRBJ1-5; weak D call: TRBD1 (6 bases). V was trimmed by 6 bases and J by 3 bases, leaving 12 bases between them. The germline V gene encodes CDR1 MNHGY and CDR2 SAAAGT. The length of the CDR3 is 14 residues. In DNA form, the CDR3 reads TGTGCCAGCAGGACCAGGGGCCACAATCAGCCCCAGCATTTT. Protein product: CASRTRGHNQPQHF.

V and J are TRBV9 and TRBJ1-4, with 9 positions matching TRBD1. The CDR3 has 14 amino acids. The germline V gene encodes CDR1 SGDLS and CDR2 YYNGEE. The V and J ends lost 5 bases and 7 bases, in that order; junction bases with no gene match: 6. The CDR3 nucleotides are TGTGCCAGCAGTGGGACAGGGAATTCTGAAAAACTGTTTTTT. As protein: CASSGTGNSEKLFF. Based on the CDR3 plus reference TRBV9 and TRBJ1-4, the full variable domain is DSGVTQTPKHLITATGQRVTLRCSPRSGDLSVYWYQQSLDQGLQFLIQYYNGEERAKGNILERFSAQQFPDLHSELNLSSLELGDSALYFCASSGTGNSEKLFFGSGTQLSVL.

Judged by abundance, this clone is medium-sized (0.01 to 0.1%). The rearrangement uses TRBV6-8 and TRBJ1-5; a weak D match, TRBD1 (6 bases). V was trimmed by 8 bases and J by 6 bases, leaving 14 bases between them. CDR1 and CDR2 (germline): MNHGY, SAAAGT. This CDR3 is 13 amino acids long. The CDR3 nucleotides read TGTGCCAGCTGGAGAGGGGGAGGTCAGCCCCAGCATTTT. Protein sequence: CASWRGGGQPQHF.

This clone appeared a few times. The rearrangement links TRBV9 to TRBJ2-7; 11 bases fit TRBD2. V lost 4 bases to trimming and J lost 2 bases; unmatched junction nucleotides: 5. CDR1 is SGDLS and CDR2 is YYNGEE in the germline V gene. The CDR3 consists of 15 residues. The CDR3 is CASSPIAGGPYEQYF. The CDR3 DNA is TGTGCCAGCAGCCCTATAGCGGGAGGGCCCTACGAGCAGTACTTC.

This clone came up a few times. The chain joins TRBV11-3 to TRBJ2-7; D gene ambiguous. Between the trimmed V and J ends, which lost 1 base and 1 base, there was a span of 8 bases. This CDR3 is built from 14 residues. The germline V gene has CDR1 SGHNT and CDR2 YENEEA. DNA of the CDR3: TGTGCCAGCAGCTTAGGACTCCTATCCTACGAGCAGTACTTC. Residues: CASSLGLLSYEQYF.

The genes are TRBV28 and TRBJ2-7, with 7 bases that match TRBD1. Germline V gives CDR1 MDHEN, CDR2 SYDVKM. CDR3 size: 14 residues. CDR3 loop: CVVQSAGTAYEQYF. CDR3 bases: TGTGTCGTTCAGAGCGCCGGGACAGCCTACGAGCAGTACTTC.

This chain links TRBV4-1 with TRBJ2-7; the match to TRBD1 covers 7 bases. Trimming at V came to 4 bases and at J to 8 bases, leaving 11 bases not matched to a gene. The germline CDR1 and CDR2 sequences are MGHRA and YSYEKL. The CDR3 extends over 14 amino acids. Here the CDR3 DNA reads TGCGCCAGCAGCCCCGAACAGGGGCCATACAAGCAGTACTTC. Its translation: CASSPEQGPYKQYF.

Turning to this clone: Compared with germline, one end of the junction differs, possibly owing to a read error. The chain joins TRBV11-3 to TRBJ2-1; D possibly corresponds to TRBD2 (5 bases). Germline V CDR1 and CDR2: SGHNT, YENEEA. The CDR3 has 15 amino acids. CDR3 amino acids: CASRLGIRGYNEQFF. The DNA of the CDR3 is TGTGCCAGCAGGTTAGGGATCCGGGGATACAATGAGCAGTTCTTC.

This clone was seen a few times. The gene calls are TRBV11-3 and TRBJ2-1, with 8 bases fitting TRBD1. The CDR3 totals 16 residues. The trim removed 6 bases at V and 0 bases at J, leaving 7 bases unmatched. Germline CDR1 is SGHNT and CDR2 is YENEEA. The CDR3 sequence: CASRRGQGSSYNEQFF. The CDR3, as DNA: TGTGCCAGCAGACGAGGACAGGGAAGCTCCTACAATGAGCAGTTCTTC. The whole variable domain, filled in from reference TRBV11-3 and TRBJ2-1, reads EAGVVQSPRYKIIEKKQPVAFWCNPISGHNTLYWYLQNLGQGPELLIRYENEEAVDDSQLPKDRFSAERLKGVDSTLKIQPAELGDSAVYLCASRRGQGSSYNEQFFGPGTRLTVL.

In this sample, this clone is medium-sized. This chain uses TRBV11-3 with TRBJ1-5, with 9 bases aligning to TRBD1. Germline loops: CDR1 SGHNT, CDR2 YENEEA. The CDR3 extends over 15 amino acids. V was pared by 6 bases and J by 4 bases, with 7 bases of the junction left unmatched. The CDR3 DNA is TGTGCCAGCAGTCCGGGACAGGGTCGAAATCAGCCCCAGCATTTT. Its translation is CASSPGQGRNQPQHF.

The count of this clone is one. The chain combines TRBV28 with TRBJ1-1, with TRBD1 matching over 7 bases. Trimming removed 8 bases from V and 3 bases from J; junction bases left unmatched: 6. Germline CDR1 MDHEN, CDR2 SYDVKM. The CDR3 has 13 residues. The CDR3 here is CASDRALDTEAFF. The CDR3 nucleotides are TGTGCCAGCGACAGGGCGTTGGACACTGAAGCTTTCTTT.

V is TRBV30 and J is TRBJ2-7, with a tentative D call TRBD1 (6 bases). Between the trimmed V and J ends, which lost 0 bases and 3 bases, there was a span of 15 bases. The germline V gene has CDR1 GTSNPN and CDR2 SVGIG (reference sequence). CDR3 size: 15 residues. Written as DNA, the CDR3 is TGTGCCTGGAGTGTCGGGCAGGGGAATATCTACGAGCAGTACTTC. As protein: CAWSVGQGNIYEQYF. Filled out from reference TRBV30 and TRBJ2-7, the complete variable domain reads SQTIHQWPATLVQPVGSPLSLECTVEGTSNPNLYWYRQAAGRGLQLLFYSVGIGQISSEVPQNLSASRPQDRQFILSSKKLLLSDSGFYLCAWSVGQGNIYEQYFGPGTRLTVT.

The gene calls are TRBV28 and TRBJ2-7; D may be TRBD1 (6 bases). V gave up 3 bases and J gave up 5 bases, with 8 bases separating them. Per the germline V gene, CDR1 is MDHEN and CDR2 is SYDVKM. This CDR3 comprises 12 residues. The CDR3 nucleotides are TGTGCCAGCAGTTTTAGGGGGAACGAGCAGTACTTC. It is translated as CASSFRGNEQYF.

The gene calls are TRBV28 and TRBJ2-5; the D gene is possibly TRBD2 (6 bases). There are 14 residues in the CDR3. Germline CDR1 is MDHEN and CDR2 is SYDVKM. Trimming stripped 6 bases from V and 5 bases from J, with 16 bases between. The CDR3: CASSRPGASETQYF. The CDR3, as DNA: TGTGCCAGCAGCCGCCCGGGAGCGAGCGAGACCCAGTACTTC.

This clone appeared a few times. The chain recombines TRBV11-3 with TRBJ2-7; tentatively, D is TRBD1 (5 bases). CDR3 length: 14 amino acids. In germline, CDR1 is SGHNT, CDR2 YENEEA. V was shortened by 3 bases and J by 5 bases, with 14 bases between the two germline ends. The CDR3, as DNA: TGTGCCAGCAGCTTGCTGACAGCAGAGGACGAGCAGTACTTC. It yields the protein CASSLLTAEDEQYF.

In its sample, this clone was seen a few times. The CDR3: CASKGTRNTGELFF. DNA for the CDR3: TGTGCCAGCAAAGGGACCCGGAACACCGGGGAGCTGTTTTTT. J is TRBJ2-2 and V is TRBV9, with D perhaps matching TRBD1 or TRBD2 (5 bases each). The germline V and J ends were trimmed by 6 bases and 1 base, with 10 bases remaining between them. This CDR3 comprises 14 residues. The germline CDR1 and CDR2 sequences are SGDLS and YYNGEE.

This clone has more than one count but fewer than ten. In nucleotides, the CDR3 is TGTGCCAGCAGCCCCGCCACCTCTGGAAACACCATATATTTT. Translating it yields CASSPATSGNTIYF. V gene TRBV11-3 combines with J gene TRBJ1-3; D not certain. CDR3 length: 14 amino acids. Trimming removed 5 bases at V and 0 bases at J, with 8 bases between. The V gene's germline CDR1 is SGHNT and CDR2 YENEEA.